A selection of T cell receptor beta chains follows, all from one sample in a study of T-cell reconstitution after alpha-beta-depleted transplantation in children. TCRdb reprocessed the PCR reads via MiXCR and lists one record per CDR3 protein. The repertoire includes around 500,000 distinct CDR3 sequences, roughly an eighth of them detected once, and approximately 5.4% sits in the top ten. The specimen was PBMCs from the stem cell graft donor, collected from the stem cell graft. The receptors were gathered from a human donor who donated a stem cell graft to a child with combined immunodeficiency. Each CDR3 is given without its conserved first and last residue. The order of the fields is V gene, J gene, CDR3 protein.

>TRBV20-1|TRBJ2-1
SARVVLAVYNEQF
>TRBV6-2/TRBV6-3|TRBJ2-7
ASSYGPASYEQY
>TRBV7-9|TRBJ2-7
ASSLEWGVYSYEQY
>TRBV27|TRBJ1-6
ASRYAGPGNSPLH
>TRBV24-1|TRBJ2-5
ATSDQTTGSQETQY
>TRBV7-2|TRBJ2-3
ASSPGTSSTDTQY
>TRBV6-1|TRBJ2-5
ASRLWGSTQTQY
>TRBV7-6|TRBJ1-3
ASSLTYSDLGNTIY
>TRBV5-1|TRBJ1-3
ASSPAPGATGNTIY
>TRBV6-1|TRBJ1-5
ASSGQRGRGNQPQH
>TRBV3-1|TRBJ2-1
ASSQRGKNYNEQF
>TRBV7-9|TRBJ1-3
ASSATGQFGNTIY
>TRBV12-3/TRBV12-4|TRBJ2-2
ASSLVGLRNTGELF
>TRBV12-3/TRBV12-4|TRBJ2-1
ASSFSGRPHNEQF
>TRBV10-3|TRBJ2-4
AISESRDTKNIQY
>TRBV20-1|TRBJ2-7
SARVAGTYEQY
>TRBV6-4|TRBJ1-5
ASSDSIGQPQH
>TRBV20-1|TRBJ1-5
SGEQANKPGQPQH
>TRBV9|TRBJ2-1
ASSVGISGQYNEQF
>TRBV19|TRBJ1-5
ASSGGPGQGRNQPQH
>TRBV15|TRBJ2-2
ATSREGADTGELF
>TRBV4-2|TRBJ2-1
ASSHTSGGGSYNEQF
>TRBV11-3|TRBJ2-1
ASSFGRQQF
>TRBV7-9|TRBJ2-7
ASSGDRGPLGYEQY
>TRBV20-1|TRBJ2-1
SARAAGASSYNEQF
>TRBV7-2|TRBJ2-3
ASSSRVQRNTDTQY
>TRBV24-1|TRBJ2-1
ATSEAAGLSYNEQF
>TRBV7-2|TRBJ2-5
ASSWGPGGY
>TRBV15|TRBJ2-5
ATSRSRQGQETQY
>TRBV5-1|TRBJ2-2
ASSWADTGELF
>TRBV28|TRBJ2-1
ASRTGQGVNEQF
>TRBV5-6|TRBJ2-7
ASSLFSGGDYEQY
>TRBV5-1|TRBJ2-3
ASSSAGRTDTQY
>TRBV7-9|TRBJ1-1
ASSLPGTEAF
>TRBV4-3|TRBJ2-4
ASSPGNRGLENIQY
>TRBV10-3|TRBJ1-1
AISESEVSTEAF
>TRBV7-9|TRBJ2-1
ASSSRLAGQYNEQF
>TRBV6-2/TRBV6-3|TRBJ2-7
ASSYSIAGGPSDYEQY
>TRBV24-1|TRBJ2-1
ATSALISDEQF
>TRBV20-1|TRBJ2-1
SARDGDRRYNEQF
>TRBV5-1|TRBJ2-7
ASSLTGQEQY
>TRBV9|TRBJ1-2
ASSAEAGENYGYT
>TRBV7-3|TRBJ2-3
ASSTGQSTDTQY